This T cell receptor (beta chain) stems from a study of control samples from healthy donors and cancer patients. V shed 3 bases and J 3 bases; nucleotides not matched to a gene: 18. Germline CDR1 is DFQATT and CDR2 is SNEGSKA (reference sequence). The CDR3 loop spans 19 amino acids. Assay used: immunoSEQ multiplex PCR; TCRdb lists only in-frame clones, some missing. The table has 40,000 to 50,000 clones, 83% seen once; the top ten hold 45% to 50%. The source of this sequence is a man between 60 and 75 years old in good health. What was sequenced was blood. This chain uses TRBV20-1 with TRBJ1-1; 11 bases are a match to TRBD1. The CDR3 spells CSASSGEPGQGDFDTEAFF. The CDR3, as DNA: TGCAGTGCTAGTAGTGGCGAACCGGGACAGGGGGACTTTGACACTGAAGCTTTCTTT.